Below, 21 T cell receptor beta chains from the same sample are listed, as sequenced in a study of regulatory T cells in long-lasting Graves disease. As for time point: newly diagnosed GD, antithyroid drugs for less than 3 months. After RNA was extracted from PBMCs, the TCR library was made from it. The authors built TCR beta libraries using iRepertoire HTBI primers and Arm-PCR of CDR3 regions. TCRdb re-derived calls from the multiplex PCR reads in MiXCR, one entry per CDR3 protein. The sample includes some 250,000 distinct CDR3 sequences, about 17% seen only once; the top ten take 14%. A further study also used this sample, focusing on T cells in Graves' hyperthyroidism and ophthalmopathy.

The sequenced sample was peripheral blood mononuclear cells (PBMCs), obtained at new diagnosis, from a patient treated with antithyroid drugs. These receptor sequences come from a woman in her 30s with Graves disease.

This clonotype has a count of ten or more. The chain couples TRBV5-1 to TRBJ2-7, with TRBD2 identical over 8 bases. The CDR3 sequence is 15 residues long. V was clipped by 2 bases and J by 3 bases; unmatched bases: 7. The germline CDR1 and CDR2 sequences are SGHRS and YFSETQ. DNA for the CDR3: TGCGCCAGCAGCTTAGAGGGACTAGTTGTCTACGAGCAGTACTTC. Translation gives CASSLEGLVVYEQYF.

This clonotype was detected many times. The chain uses TRBV3-1 and TRBJ1-4; no reliable D call. The CDR3 is 13 residues long. Between the trimmed V and J ends, which lost 1 base and 7 bases, there was a span of 7 bases. The germline CDR1 and CDR2 sequences are LGHDT and YNNKEL (reference sequence). CDR3 sequence (DNA): TGTGCCAGCAGCCAAGGGGGAGGTGAAAAACTGTTTTTT. This sequence encodes CASSQGGGEKLFF.

This clonotype was found many times. The chain combines TRBV7-6 with TRBJ1-5; D unresolved. Per the germline V gene, CDR1 is SGHVS and CDR2 is FNYEAQ. The CDR3 is 14 amino acids. The ends were cut back, 1 base at V and 7 bases at J, with 11 bases in the middle. CDR3 region: CASSLVEPTQPQHF. Written as DNA, the CDR3 is TGTGCCAGCAGCTTAGTTGAACCGACCCAGCCCCAGCATTTT.

This clonotype was seen repeatedly, ten times or more. The V call is TRBV10-1, the J call TRBJ2-3; D perhaps matches TRBD2 (7 bases). The CDR3 sequence is 15 residues long. The germline V gene has CDR1 WNHNN and CDR2 SYGVQD (reference sequence). V lost 5 bases and J 5 bases, leaving 17 bases between the germline ends. DNA for the CDR3: TGCGCCAGCAGTCCTGGGGGGGGCCGGTTAGATACGCAGTATTTT. Its translation is CASSPGGGRLDTQYF.

Ten or more counts support this clonotype. This chain links TRBV20-1 with TRBJ2-1; TRBD2 agrees at 10 bases. The CDR3 extends over 15 amino acids. J gave up 2 bases and V 3 bases, and 4 bases lay outside the gene matches. Germline CDR1 DFQATT, CDR2 SNEGSKA (reference sequence). The CDR3 sequence is CSASGSGGAYNEQFF. The DNA for the CDR3 is TGCAGTGCTAGCGGCAGCGGGGGGGCCTACAATGAGCAGTTCTTC.

This chain uses TRBV10-3 with TRBJ2-5, with D uncertain. Trimming pared 8 bases from V and 3 bases from J, leaving 10 bases between. Per germline, CDR1 ENHRY and CDR2 SYGVKD. The CDR3 is 12 residues long. The CDR3 sequence is CAIGVGEETQYF. In DNA, the CDR3 is TGTGCCATCGGTGTTGGGGAAGAGACCCAGTACTTC.

Only a few counts were recorded for this clonotype. V gene TRBV7-9 combines with J gene TRBJ2-5, with 13 bases lining up with TRBD2. The germline V gene has CDR1 SEHNR and CDR2 FQNEAQ (reference sequence). With V trimmed by 1 base and J by 1 base, 6 bases remained unmatched. The CDR3 runs to 18 residues. The CDR3 spells CASSLGGWTSGGQETQYF. The CDR3, as DNA: TGTGCCAGCAGCTTAGGGGGTTGGACTAGCGGGGGCCAAGAGACCCAGTACTTC.

Ten or more counts support this clonotype. The rearrangement links TRBV9 to TRBJ2-1, with D maybe TRBD2 (7 bases). Trimming pared 5 bases from V and 9 bases from J, leaving 27 bases between. The CDR3 consists of 17 residues. Per the germline V gene, CDR1 is SGDLS and CDR2 is YYNGEE. The CDR3 reads CASSSPRGGATVGEQFF. The DNA of the CDR3 is TGTGCCAGCAGTTCTCCCAGAGGGGGGGCGACGGTTGGTGAGCAGTTCTTC.

This clonotype was seen many times. The chain links TRBV20-1 to TRBJ1-2, with D perhaps TRBD1 (5 bases). The CDR3 runs to 15 residues. Germline CDR1 is DFQATT and CDR2 is SNEGSKA (reference sequence). V lost 6 bases to trimming and J lost 6 bases, with 23 bases between them. In DNA, the CDR3 is TGCAGTGCGTCCGGGACCAGCTCTTCCTGGCATGGCTACACCTTC. This encodes CSASGTSSSWHGYTF.

At least ten counts were recorded for this clonotype. A read error may account for a junction end that differs from germline. This chain connects TRBV7-9 to TRBJ1-2; 9 bases agree with TRBD1. CDR1 is SEHNR and CDR2 is FQNEAQ in the germline V gene (reference sequence). This CDR3 region has 13 residues. The CDR3: CVSSHTGGHGYTF. In DNA, the CDR3 is TGTGTCAGCAGCCATACAGGGGGCCATGGCTACACCTTC.

This clonotype was recorded at least ten times. This sequence joins TRBV5-1 and TRBJ2-2; unclear D gene. V lost 0 bases to trimming and J lost 6 bases, with 12 bases between them. The germline V gene has CDR1 SGHRS and CDR2 YFSETQ. The CDR3 spans 15 residues. The CDR3 nucleotides read TGCGCCAGCAGCTTGGCCGCAGTAACTGCCGGGGAGCTGTTTTTT. This translates into CASSLAAVTAGELFF.

The genes are TRBV27 and TRBJ2-7; the match to TRBD2 covers 10 bases. The CDR3 sequence is 14 residues long. J lost 3 bases, V lost 6 bases, and 5 bases had no gene match. Germline CDR1 MNHEY, CDR2 SMNVEV (reference sequence). The chain's CDR3 is CASRGERGGYEQYF. CDR3 DNA: TGTGCCAGCAGGGGGGAGCGGGGGGGCTACGAGCAGTACTTC.

In this sample, this clonotype turned up many times. The chain uses TRBV6-1 and TRBJ1-2, with unresolved D. The V and J ends lost 8 bases and 1 base respectively, with 14 bases between them. The CDR3 runs 14 residues. Germline CDR1 MNHNS, CDR2 SASEGT. The CDR3 nucleotides read TGTGCCAGCTCTCCCCGGCCAGTTAACTATGGCTACACCTTC. As protein: CASSPRPVNYGYTF.

For this clonotype: A much larger clone lies one base from this, so it may be a read error. The chain recombines TRBV19 with TRBJ1-2; 9 nucleotides line up with TRBD1. The CDR3 sequence is 13 residues long. Germline CDR1 is LNHDA and CDR2 is SQIVND (reference sequence). The ends lost 6 bases at V and 5 bases at J; junction bases unmatched: 4. This CDR3 reads CASSGQGLYGYTF. The DNA of the CDR3 is TGTGCCAGTAGCGGACAGGGGTTATATGGCTACACCTTC.

The rearrangement links TRBV12-3 or TRBV12-4 to TRBJ2-7; D gene uncertain. This CDR3 contains 14 residues. Trimming shortened V by 2 bases and J by 0 bases, and 8 bases separated the two germline ends. The CDR3 sequence is CASSLIGSSYEQYF. The CDR3 nucleotides read TGTGCCAGCAGTTTAATCGGTAGCTCCTACGAGCAGTACTTC.

With respect to this clonotype: With a much larger clone just one base away, this may be a read error. V gene TRBV6-1 combines with J gene TRBJ1-2; D is undetermined. CDR1 and CDR2 from the germline V gene are MNHNS and SASEGT. There are 12 residues in the CDR3. The CDR3 DNA is TGTGCCAGCCGGCCCGCTAACTATGGCTACGCCTTC. Amino acid sequence: CASRPANYGYAF.

This clonotype was seen repeatedly, ten times or more. CDR3 nucleotides: TGCAGTGCTCGGAGGGACGCCCTCTCCTACGAGCAGTACTTC. Translated: CSARRDALSYEQYF. The J gene is TRBJ2-7, the V gene TRBV20-1; a weak D match, TRBD2 (6 bases). Germline V gene lookup returns CDR1 DFQATT and CDR2 SNEGSKA (reference sequence). This CDR3 contains 14 residues. V gave up 5 bases and J gave up 0 bases, with 14 bases separating them.

The count of this clonotype is one. This chain connects TRBV20-1 to TRBJ1-1; D call uncertain. V was trimmed by 4 bases and J by 0 bases, leaving 12 bases between them. Germline loops: CDR1 DFQATT, CDR2 SNEGSKA (reference sequence). This CDR3 has 14 amino acids. CDR3 sequence: CSANLEGLNTEAFF. The CDR3 DNA is TGCAGTGCTAACCTAGAAGGGCTGAACACTGAAGCTTTCTTT.

This clonotype showed up many times. A far larger clone is just one base off, so this is likely a read error. The V call is TRBV2, the J call TRBJ2-7; D remains unclear. Germline V gene data show CDR1 as SNHLY and CDR2 as FYNNEI. V lost 4 bases and J 7 bases, leaving 11 bases between the germline ends. The CDR3 runs 12 residues. CDR3 sequence: CASSGGRDEQYF. The CDR3 nucleotides read TGTGCCAGCAGTGGGGGAAGGGATGAGCAGTACTTC.

This clonotype has more than one count but fewer than ten. The chain carries TRBV20-1 and TRBJ1-2; TRBD1 aligns across 11 bases. Germline V gives CDR1 DFQATT, CDR2 SNEGSKA (reference sequence). J gave up 4 bases and V 6 bases, and 7 bases lay outside the gene matches. The CDR3 extends over 14 amino acids. The CDR3 reads CSANPGQGVYGYTF. As DNA, the CDR3 is TGCAGTGCAAATCCGGGACAGGGGGTCTATGGCTACACCTTC.

For this clonotype: It may be a read error: a sequence one base away is much more abundant. V gene TRBV6-5 combines with J gene TRBJ1-6; D is ambiguous. The V end was cut by 0 bases, the J end by 11 bases, with 8 bases between. The CDR3 totals 13 residues. Germline CDR1 and CDR2: MNHEY and SVGAGI. The CDR3 region has the DNA TGTGCCAGCAGTTACTCGGGAAATCCACCCCTCCACTTT. Its translation: CASSYSGNPPLHF.